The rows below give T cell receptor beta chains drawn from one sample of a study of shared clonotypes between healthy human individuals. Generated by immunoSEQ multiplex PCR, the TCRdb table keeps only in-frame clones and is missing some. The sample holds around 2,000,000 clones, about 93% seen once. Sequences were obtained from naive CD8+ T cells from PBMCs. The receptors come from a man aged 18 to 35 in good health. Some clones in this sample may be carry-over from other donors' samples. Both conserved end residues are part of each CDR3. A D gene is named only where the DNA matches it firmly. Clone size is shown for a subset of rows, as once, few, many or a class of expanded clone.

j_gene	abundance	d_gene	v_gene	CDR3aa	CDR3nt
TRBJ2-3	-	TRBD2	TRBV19	CASIPTPGRDTQYF	TGTGCCAGTATCCCGACTCCCGGGAGGGATACGCAGTATTTT
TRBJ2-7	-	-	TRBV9	CASSLTDGPRAQQYF	TGTGCCAGCAGCTTGACCGACGGCCCCCGGGCGCAGCAGTACTTC
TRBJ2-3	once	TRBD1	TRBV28	CASRPTGGSTDTQYF	TGTGCCAGCAGACCTACAGGGGGTAGCACAGATACGCAGTATTTT
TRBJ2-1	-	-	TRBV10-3	CAIRGPVAEPYNEQFF	TGTGCCATCAGAGGCCCTGTTGCGGAACCTTACAATGAGCAGTTCTTC
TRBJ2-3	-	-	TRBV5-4	CASSGQTSRDTQYF	TGTGCCAGCAGCGGACAAACATCGCGAGATACGCAGTATTTT
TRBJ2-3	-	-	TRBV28	CASSLSRGEDTQYF	TGTGCCAGCAGTTTAAGCAGGGGAGAAGATACGCAGTATTTT
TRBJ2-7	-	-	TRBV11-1	CASSLIRDAYEQYF	TGTGCCAGCAGCCTCATCAGGGATGCCTACGAGCAGTACTTC
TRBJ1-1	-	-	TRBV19	CASSIVRGRNTEAFF	TGTGCCAGTAGTATAGTTCGGGGTAGGAACACTGAAGCTTTCTTT
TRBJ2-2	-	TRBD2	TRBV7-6	CASSEPSGPLNTGELFF	TGTGCCAGCAGCGAACCTAGCGGACCCCTGAACACCGGGGAGCTGTTTTTT
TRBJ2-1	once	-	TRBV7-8	CASVLGGFNEQFF	TGTGCCAGCGTATTAGGGGGGTTTAATGAGCAGTTCTTC
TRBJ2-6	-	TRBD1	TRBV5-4	CASSSLGQGAGANVLTF	TGTGCCAGCAGCTCGCTCGGACAGGGGGCTGGGGCCAACGTCCTGACTTTC
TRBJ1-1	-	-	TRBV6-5	CASQGLGTEAFF	TGTGCCAGCCAGGGGTTGGGCACTGAAGCTTTCTTT
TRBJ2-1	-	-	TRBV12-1	CASSFGLAGYNEQFF	TGTGCCAGCAGCTTTGGACTAGCGGGGTACAATGAGCAGTTCTTC
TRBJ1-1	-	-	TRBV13	CASSNRGFRTEAFF	TGTGCCAGCAGCAACCGGGGTTTTCGGACTGAAGCTTTCTTT
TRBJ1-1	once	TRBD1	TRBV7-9	CASEDRVTEAFF	TGTGCCAGCGAGGACAGGGTAACTGAAGCTTTCTTT
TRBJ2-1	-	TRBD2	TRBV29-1	CSVVGTSGRAWGYNEQFF	TGCAGCGTCGTAGGGACTAGCGGGAGGGCCTGGGGCTACAATGAGCAGTTCTTC
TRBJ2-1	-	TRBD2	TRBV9	CASSVQHSSGSYNEQFF	TGTGCCAGCAGCGTACAACACTCTAGCGGGAGCTACAATGAGCAGTTCTTC
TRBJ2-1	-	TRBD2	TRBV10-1	CASSESGRYNEQFF	TGCGCCAGCAGTGAGAGCGGGAGATACAATGAGCAGTTCTTC
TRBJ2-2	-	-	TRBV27	CATRSTTGLRWGELFF	TGTGCCACCCGTTCTACAACGGGTTTGAGATGGGGGGAGCTGTTTTTT
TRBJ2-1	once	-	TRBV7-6	CASSQRPGGSYNEQFF	TGTGCCAGCAGCCAGCGGCCCGGAGGATCCTACAATGAGCAGTTCTTC
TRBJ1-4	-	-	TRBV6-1	CASSEGYRRYEKLFF	TGTGCCAGCAGTGAGGGTTACCGGCGGTATGAAAAACTGTTTTTT
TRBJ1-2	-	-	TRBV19	CASSLTGNGYTF	TGTGCCAGTAGTCTCACAGGGAATGGCTACACCTTC
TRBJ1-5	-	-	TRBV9	CASSVDRELGQPQHF	TGTGCCAGCAGCGTAGACAGGGAATTAGGTCAGCCCCAGCATTTT
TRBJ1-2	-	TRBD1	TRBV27	CASSSRGQGGGSGYTF	TGTGCCAGCAGTTCCAGGGGACAGGGAGGCGGGAGTGGCTACACCTTC
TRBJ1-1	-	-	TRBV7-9	CASSLVGTAMNTEAFF	TGTGCCAGCAGCTTAGTGGGGACGGCTATGAACACTGAAGCTTTCTTT
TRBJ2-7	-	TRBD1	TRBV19	CASSMGTAKYEQYF	TGTGCCAGTAGTATGGGGACAGCGAAATACGAGCAGTACTTC
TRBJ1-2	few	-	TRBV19	CASSMTRDYGYTF	TGTGCCAGTAGTATGACCAGGGACTATGGCTACACCTTC
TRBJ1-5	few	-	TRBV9	CASSVESVSKHF	TGTGCCAGCAGCGTAGAGTCAGTCAGTAAGCATTTT
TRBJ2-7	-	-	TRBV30	CAWSAGLYYEQYF	TGTGCCTGGAGTGCCGGACTTTACTACGAGCAGTACTTC